What follows are 21 T cell receptor beta chains derived from one specimen sequenced in a study of cytomegalovirus exposure and HLA in healthy donors. Vbeta (60) and Jbeta (13) primers were used in the PCR. The table came from immunoSEQ multiplex PCR; TCRdb's copy has only in-frame clones and leaves some out. Of roughly 180,000 clones in the sample, 9.5% were seen once. Sequenced sample: PBMCs. The receptors stem from a woman aged 25 to 39 in good health and CMV-seropositive.

This chain links TRBV2 with TRBJ1-3; 7 nucleotides match TRBD1. V shed 10 bases, J shed 4 bases, and the junction held 7 bases outside the gene matches. CDR3 length: 13 residues. Germline CDR1 reads SNHLY; CDR2 reads FYNNEI. Here the CDR3 reads CAILQGPGNTIYF. In DNA form, the CDR3 reads TGTGCCATCTTACAGGGGCCAGGAAACACCATATATTTT.

This sequence joins TRBV29-1 and TRBJ2-2, with TRBD1 as a possible D gene (6 bases). CDR3 length: 13 residues. V dropped 3 bases and J dropped 3 bases, with 8 bases sitting between them. The germline gives CDR1 SQVTM, CDR2 ANQGSEA. The DNA of the CDR3 is TGCAGCGTTGACCAGGGGCACACCGGGGAGCTGTTTTTT. It translates to CSVDQGHTGELFF.

This clone was counted a few times. The rearrangement joins TRBV10-1 to TRBJ1-5; D is undetermined. The CDR3 sequence is 16 residues long. CDR1 and CDR2 from the germline V gene are WNHNN and SYGVQD (reference sequence). Trimming took off 0 bases at V and 5 bases at J, with 14 bases between the two ends. The CDR3 is CASSESWARYHQPQHF. Here the CDR3 DNA reads TGCGCCAGCAGTGAGTCCTGGGCCCGATATCATCAGCCCCAGCATTTT.

In its sample, this clone was seen a few times. This sequence joins TRBV14 and TRBJ1-2; D gene ambiguous. Germline CDR1 SGHDN, CDR2 FVKESK. The CDR3 runs 12 residues. Deletions cut 3 bases from V and 4 bases from J, with 6 bases between. CDR3 DNA sequence: TGTGCCAGCAGCCATTGGCTCTATGGCTACACCTTC. Translated: CASSHWLYGYTF.

This clone was picked up a small number of times. The chain couples TRBV6-1 to TRBJ1-2, with 10 bases lining up with TRBD1. The germline V gene has CDR1 MNHNS and CDR2 SASEGT. V trimming: 8 bases; J trimming: 6 bases; junction bases outside the gene matches: 9. The CDR3 covers 14 residues. The CDR3 spells CASGERQGANGYTF. The CDR3 bases are TGTGCCAGCGGGGAACGACAGGGGGCAAATGGCTACACCTTC.

This rearrangement joins TRBV6-6 to TRBJ2-7; 10 bases map to TRBD2. The CDR3 extends over 15 amino acids. Germline V gene data show CDR1 as MNHNY and CDR2 as SVGAGI (reference sequence). Germline trimming cut 7 bases from V and 5 bases from J; bases unmatched to any gene: 11. CDR3 DNA sequence: TGTGCCAGCATAAAGGGGGGGACTAGCGCCGACGAGCAGTACTTC. This sequence encodes CASIKGGTSADEQYF.

This clone occurred a few times. V gene TRBV7-9 combines with J gene TRBJ2-7, with 9 positions matching TRBD2. The J call is uncertain, as TRBJ2-1 better fits the DNA end. The CDR3 totals 15 residues. Germline V gene lookup returns CDR1 SEHNR and CDR2 FQNEAQ (reference sequence). CDR3 in amino acids: CASSSLEVAGDEQFF. CDR3 nucleotides: TGTGCCAGCAGCTCCCTCGAGGTAGCGGGAGACGAGCAGTTCTTC.

This clone came up a few times. The V call is TRBV6-5, the J call TRBJ2-2, with D tentatively TRBD2 (5 bases). V lost 2 bases, J lost 1 base, and 8 bases lay in between. The CDR3 runs 15 residues. CDR1 and CDR2 (germline): MNHEY, SVGAGI. CDR3 DNA sequence: TGTGCCAGCAGTTACGAAAGCGGGAACACCGGGGAGCTGTTTTTT. It codes for CASSYESGNTGELFF.

This clone was counted between two and nine times. The chain has TRBV29-1 and TRBJ1-2; D might be TRBD1 (5 bases). V was cut by 4 bases and J by 4 bases, with 13 bases left in between. Germline V CDR1 and CDR2: SQVTM, ANQGSEA. There are 13 residues in the CDR3. The DNA for the CDR3 is TGCAGCGTTGGACCGGGGGTGGGCTATGGCTACACCTTC. Protein sequence: CSVGPGVGYGYTF.

The genes are TRBV9 and TRBJ2-1, with TRBD2 matching 16 bases. This CDR3 comprises 16 residues. CDR1 is SGDLS and CDR2 is YYNGEE in the germline V gene. Trimming took 5 bases from V and 9 from J; bases not matched to a gene: 8. CDR3 loop: CASRKGLAGGPGEQFF. In DNA, the CDR3 is TGTGCCAGCAGAAAGGGACTAGCGGGAGGGCCGGGTGAGCAGTTCTTC.

This clone appeared a few times. The chain has TRBV5-1 and TRBJ2-3; 8 bases are a match to TRBD2. The CDR3 is 15 residues long. J lost 2 bases, V lost 1 base, and 3 bases had no gene match. Germline CDR1 SGHRS, CDR2 YFSETQ. This chain's CDR3 is CASSLSLADTDTQYF. CDR3 DNA sequence: TGCGCCAGCAGCTTGTCACTAGCGGACACAGATACGCAGTATTTT.

This clone turned up a few times. This sequence joins TRBV7-9 and TRBJ2-5; 9 bases are a match to TRBD1. The CDR3 runs 12 residues. With V trimmed by 11 bases and J by 5 bases, 6 bases remained unmatched. Germline CDR1 and CDR2: SEHNR and FQNEAQ (reference sequence). CDR3 in amino acids: CAGTGGRETQYF. CDR3 sequence (DNA): TGTGCCGGAACAGGGGGCAGGGAGACCCAGTACTTC.

This clone was counted a few times. The gene calls are TRBV11-2 and TRBJ2-7; D remains ambiguous. V was pared by 8 bases and J by 0 bases, with 11 bases between. There are 13 residues in the CDR3. The germline CDR1 and CDR2 sequences are SGHAT and FQNNGV. CDR3 sequence reads: CASRAEVSYEQYF. As DNA, the CDR3 is TGTGCCAGCCGTGCGGAAGTCTCCTACGAGCAGTACTTC.

The gene calls are TRBV7-7 and TRBJ2-5, with TRBD1 matching over 11 bases. Germline V gives CDR1 SSHAT, CDR2 FNYEAQ (reference sequence). V dropped 5 bases and J dropped 7; count of bases not matched to a gene: 15. This CDR3 comprises 17 residues. The CDR3 bases are TGTGCCAGCAGCACGCATCGGACAGGGGGCCCGCCAGGGACCCAGTACTTC. This codes for CASSTHRTGGPPGTQYF.

The genes are TRBV5-1 and TRBJ2-1, with TRBD1 as a possible D gene (6 bases). The germline V gene has CDR1 SGHRS and CDR2 YFSETQ. The V and J ends lost 6 bases and 9 bases respectively, with 22 bases between them. The CDR3 contains 15 residues. For the CDR3, the DNA is TGCGCCAGCACTCCTACAGGGTCCTTTTACGGTGAGCAGTTCTTC. As protein: CASTPTGSFYGEQFF.

The CDR3 nucleotides read TGTGCCACCAGCAGAGGACAGTTCTCCTACGAGCAGTACTTC. Its protein is CATSRGQFSYEQYF. This sequence joins TRBV15 and TRBJ2-7; D is possibly TRBD1 (5 bases). Germline V gene lookup returns CDR1 LNHNV and CDR2 YYDKDF (reference sequence). The CDR3 runs 14 residues. V was pared by 1 base and J by 0 bases, with 7 bases between.

This clone was recorded a few times. This chain connects TRBV2 to TRBJ2-5; 8 nucleotides match TRBD1. The length of the CDR3 is 14 residues. Germline V CDR1 and CDR2: SNHLY, FYNNEI. Losses at the gene ends were 6 bases for V and 3 bases for J; bases not matched to a gene: 6. CDR3 nucleotide sequence: TGTGCCAGCAGCGGTGGGACAGGCAAAGAGACCCAGTACTTC. This codes for CASSGGTGKETQYF.

V is TRBV5-6 and J is TRBJ2-7; D is uncertain. Germline CDR1 SGHDT, CDR2 YYEEEE. The CDR3 totals 14 residues. V was pared by 2 bases and J by 2 bases, with 11 bases between. The CDR3 DNA reads as TGTGCCAGCAGCTTTTTGTTGGAGCCCTACGAGCAGTACTTC. Its protein product is CASSFLLEPYEQYF.

The chain links TRBV5-4 to TRBJ2-7; 7 bases line up with TRBD1. This CDR3 region has 13 residues. The ends lost 2 bases at V and 3 bases at J; junction bases unmatched: 2. CDR1 and CDR2 from the germline V gene are SGHNT and YYREEE (reference sequence). The CDR3: CASSFRGNYEQYF. Written as DNA, the CDR3 is TGTGCCAGCAGCTTCAGGGGGAACTACGAGCAGTACTTC.

The gene calls are TRBV9 and TRBJ1-5; 8 bases match TRBD1. Germline loops: CDR1 SGDLS, CDR2 YYNGEE. The CDR3 is 16 amino acids. V trimming: 4 bases; J trimming: 3 bases; junction bases outside the gene matches: 9. Written as DNA, the CDR3 is TGTGCCAGCAGCCCATCAGGGGGCAGTGCCAATCAGCCCCAGCATTTT. This encodes CASSPSGGSANQPQHF.

The chain recombines TRBV5-6 with TRBJ1-3, with 9 bases that match TRBD1. The J segment lost 1 base and the V segment lost 3 bases, leaving 8 bases of the junction unmatched. Germline values: CDR1 SGHDT, CDR2 YYEEEE. The CDR3 is 17 amino acids. Here the CDR3 reads CASSWGGQGSSGNTIYF. The CDR3 DNA sequence: TGTGCCAGCAGCTGGGGGGGACAGGGTTCTTCTGGAAACACCATATATTTT.